Listed below are T cell receptor beta chains from one sample, sequenced in a study of T cells expressing NK-cell markers. One entry per CDR3 protein, without DNA, is what TCRdb gives after re-calling the 5' RACE reads. This sample's clone table lists about 150,000 distinct CDR3 sequences. The sequencing input was blood T cells: a sorted CD56 or NKG2C T cell subset, CD4+ or CD8+ T cells, or bulk PBMC T cells (not recorded which). The receptor source for this set is a man between 18 and 69 years old in good health. Each CDR3 is given with its conserved first and last residue.

J: TRBJ2-1; V: TRBV6-5; CDR3: CASSYGAGPLGEQSF
J: TRBJ1-6; V: TRBV11-2; CDR3: CASSPGTPLNSPLHF
J: TRBJ2-5; V: TRBV9; CDR3: CASSGQGAGAGAIMDF
J: TRBJ2-1; V: TRBV7-9; CDR3: CASSLDRLYNEQFF
J: TRBJ1-2; V: TRBV7-9; CDR3: CVDSASPGGYTF
J: TRBJ2-2; V: TRBV14; CDR3: CASSQFLGASTGELFF
J: TRBJ1-5; V: TRBV27; CDR3: CASSSLTGYGQPQHF
J: TRBJ2-7; V: TRBV3-1; CDR3: CASSQGLAGLSSYEQYF
J: TRBJ2-1; V: TRBV19; CDR3: CASSHSVPGGEQFF
J: TRBJ2-2; V: TRBV5-1; CDR3: CASSPLEGNTGELFF
J: TRBJ2-1; V: TRBV28; CDR3: CASSGTDHVPDEQFF
J: TRBJ2-5; V: TRBV12-3/TRBV12-4; CDR3: CASSRGQGEVETQYF
J: TRBJ1-4; V: TRBV15; CDR3: CATSRILDRDGEKLFF
J: TRBJ2-7; V: TRBV7-9; CDR3: CASSPAGLTYEQYF
J: TRBJ2-7; V: TRBV7-2; CDR3: CASRLQGTLLYEQYF
J: TRBJ1-5; V: TRBV12-3/TRBV12-4; CDR3: CASSFILDRSNQPQHF
J: TRBJ1-6; V: TRBV30; CDR3: CAWLTGGGSYNSPLHF
J: TRBJ1-4; V: TRBV7-9; CDR3: CASSLQGPTNEKLFF
J: TRBJ1-1; V: TRBV29-1; CDR3: CSVMNRESSEAFF
J: TRBJ1-1; V: TRBV9; CDR3: CASSQGDDTEAFF
J: TRBJ2-1; V: TRBV9; CDR3: CASSAGGTSFPEQFF
J: TRBJ2-7; V: TRBV4-2; CDR3: CASSQEFDRGFYEQYF
J: TRBJ2-7; V: TRBV20-1; CDR3: CSAPPRTGYEQYF
J: TRBJ2-2; V: TRBV20-1; CDR3: CSTYRGTDTGELFF
J: TRBJ2-7; V: TRBV4-2; CDR3: CASSHLEAQVALGGEQYF
J: TRBJ1-1; V: TRBV5-8; CDR3: CASAPEMNTEAFF
J: TRBJ2-3; V: TRBV19; CDR3: CASSIQGRAGDTQYF
J: TRBJ2-5; V: TRBV6-2/TRBV6-3; CDR3: CASSLSTSGGAAGTQYF
J: TRBJ2-7; V: TRBV28; CDR3: CASSFHRVIYEQYF
J: TRBJ1-3; V: TRBV5-1; CDR3: CASSADRGAGNTIYF
J: TRBJ1-2; V: TRBV12-3/TRBV12-4; CDR3: CASTGGGNYGYTF
J: TRBJ2-6; V: TRBV11-1; CDR3: CASSNLFGANVLTF
J: TRBJ2-7; V: TRBV3-1; CDR3: CASSQGNRGRYEQYF
J: TRBJ2-2; V: TRBV10-2; CDR3: CASSEFEGEDSNTGELFF
J: TRBJ2-1; V: TRBV9; CDR3: CASSVGGGRVPYNEQFF
J: TRBJ2-3; V: TRBV10-3; CDR3: CAISESAPLAGDTDTQYF
J: TRBJ1-1; V: TRBV5-1; CDR3: CASSLDTGGMNTEAFF
J: TRBJ2-5; V: TRBV7-8; CDR3: CASSLLLGTLRETQYF
J: TRBJ2-1; V: TRBV28; CDR3: CASSPRLGEQFF
J: TRBJ2-1; V: TRBV12-3/TRBV12-4; CDR3: CASSGQGSDNEQFF
J: TRBJ2-1; V: TRBV12-3/TRBV12-4; CDR3: CASSLGGGGATEQFF
J: TRBJ2-1; V: TRBV12-3/TRBV12-4; CDR3: CASVTARSYNEQFF
J: TRBJ2-3; V: TRBV27; CDR3: CASSFASSADTQYF
J: TRBJ1-1; V: TRBV10-3; CDR3: CAISRGPTENTEAFF
J: TRBJ1-4; V: TRBV5-1; CDR3: CASSNGVSNEKLFF
J: TRBJ2-2; V: TRBV11-1; CDR3: CASSSDGGWRGDTGELFF
J: TRBJ2-2; V: TRBV6-1; CDR3: CASRLTRITLPNTGELFF
J: TRBJ2-3; V: TRBV2; CDR3: CASSVSSGIEDTQYF
J: TRBJ2-3; V: TRBV15; CDR3: CATSEGLKNTQYF
J: TRBJ1-2; V: TRBV12-3/TRBV12-4; CDR3: CASSFVLGVGYTF
J: TRBJ2-3; V: TRBV10-2; CDR3: CASTLGTTSTDTQYF
J: TRBJ1-2; V: TRBV9; CDR3: CASGITGSGRENYGYTF
J: TRBJ2-5; V: TRBV7-9; CDR3: CASSRDSYQETQYF
J: TRBJ1-2; V: TRBV27; CDR3: CASSLSKIAGYTF
J: TRBJ2-3; V: TRBV6-5; CDR3: CASSYAAEYPDTQYF